The source of this T cell receptor beta chain is a study of T cell repertoires in ileal Crohn's disease. CDR1 and CDR2 (germline): WSHSY, SAAADI. V was shortened by 3 bases and J by 3 bases, with 15 bases between the two germline ends. The CDR3 extends over 16 amino acids. TCRdb's table, derived via immunoSEQ multiplex PCR, lists solely in-frame clones and lacks some. This table has 2,400 or so clones, 86% appearing once. Time point defined: neoterminal ileum biopsy at postoperative endoscopy, about 6 months after surgery. The sample taken for sequencing was ileal tissue. The sequence was collected from an adult with Crohn's disease. This chain links TRBV10-2 with TRBJ1-5; no firm D call. CDR3 sequence: CASSDQTSDANQPQHF. As DNA, the CDR3 is TGCGCCAGCAGTGATCAAACCTCAGACGCCAATCAGCCCCAGCATTTT.